One and the same sample provided the 29 T cell receptor beta chains below, sequenced in a study of cytomegalovirus exposure and HLA in healthy donors. Using immunoSEQ multiplex PCR, the repertoire was profiled, and TCRdb retains in-frame clones only, with some absent. This table has over 250,000 clones, about nine tenths appearing once. The sequenced sample was PBMCs. Receptors originate from a woman younger than 45 in good health and CMV-seropositive.

The genes are TRBV27 and TRBJ2-4; unclear D gene. The CDR3 has 13 residues. Per germline, CDR1 MNHEY and CDR2 SMNVEV (reference sequence). Trimming took 6 bases from V and 7 from J, leaving 13 bases between them. CDR3 DNA sequence: TGTGCCAGCAGCATCCTTCTATCTAACATTCAGTACTTC. This encodes CASSILLSNIQYF.

This rearrangement joins TRBV29-1 to TRBJ2-7; tentatively, D is TRBD1 or TRBD2 (5 bases each). CDR3 size: 14 residues. Germline V lookup: CDR1 SQVTM, CDR2 ANQGSEA. The germline V and J ends were trimmed by 2 bases and 1 base, with 12 bases remaining between them. CDR3 protein: CSVEPRDGSYEQYF. Here the CDR3 DNA reads TGCAGCGTTGAACCCCGGGACGGTTCCTACGAGCAGTACTTC.

V and J are TRBV15 and TRBJ1-2, with TRBD1 identical over 8 bases. Germline V lookup: CDR1 LNHNV, CDR2 YYDKDF (reference sequence). This CDR3 spans 17 amino acids. The ends lost 4 bases at V and 6 bases at J; junction bases unmatched: 16. The CDR3: CATSTYGGTGGAHGYTF. In nucleotides, the CDR3 is TGTGCCACCAGCACTTACGGCGGGACAGGTGGGGCGCATGGCTACACCTTC. The whole variable domain, remainder taken from reference TRBV15 and TRBJ1-2, is DAMVIQNPRYQVTQFGKPVTLSCSQTLNHNVMYWYQQKSSQAPKLLFHYYDKDFNNEADTPDNFQSRRPNTSFCFLDIRSPGLGDTAMYLCATSTYGGTGGAHGYTFGSGTRLTVV.

J is TRBJ2-1 and V is TRBV29-1; perhaps TRBD2 as D (7 bases). Trimming took off 3 bases at V and 2 bases at J, with 17 bases between the two ends. CDR1 and CDR2 from the germline V gene are SQVTM and ANQGSEA. This CDR3 region has 16 residues. CDR3 loop: CSVDPPGGLTYNEQFF. For the CDR3, the DNA is TGCAGCGTTGATCCCCCCGGGGGGCTTACCTACAATGAGCAGTTCTTC.

This clone was seen once. The chain recombines TRBV27 with TRBJ1-1; maybe TRBD1 (6 bases). The germline gives CDR1 MNHEY, CDR2 SMNVEV (reference sequence). The length of the CDR3 is 11 residues. Deletions cut 8 bases from V and 11 bases from J, with 15 bases between. The CDR3 bases are TGTGCCAGCGTGGGGGCTCACGGGGCTTTCTTT. Encoded protein: CASVGAHGAFF.

The chain uses TRBV6-5 and TRBJ2-1, with D possibly TRBD2 on 6 matching bases. Germline V gene data show CDR1 as MNHEY and CDR2 as SVGAGI. V lost 0 bases and J 4 bases, leaving 10 bases between the germline ends. This CDR3 has 15 amino acids. CDR3 sequence: CASSYSTREYNEQFF. The CDR3 region has the DNA TGTGCCAGCAGTTACTCGACTAGGGAATACAATGAGCAGTTCTTC.

The chain links TRBV28 to TRBJ1-2, with a possible D match to TRBD1 (5 bases). Germline V gives CDR1 MDHEN, CDR2 SYDVKM. Trimming stripped 5 bases from V and 5 bases from J, with 18 bases between. The length of the CDR3 is 15 residues. The CDR3 DNA follows: TGTGCCAGCAGTAAGTTTGGAGTCAGGGAATATGGCTACACCTTC. This translates into CASSKFGVREYGYTF.

This clone was observed a single time. The CDR3: CASSQRVGQGNEQFF. The CDR3 DNA reads as TGCGCCAGCAGCCAGAGAGTGGGGCAGGGTAATGAGCAGTTCTTC. The V gene is TRBV4-3, the J gene TRBJ2-1, with a weak D call TRBD1 (5 bases). The CDR3 covers 15 residues. CDR1 is LGHNA, CDR2 YSLEER, per germline. The germline V and J ends were trimmed by 3 bases and 7 bases, with 16 bases remaining between them.

The V call is TRBV5-1, the J call TRBJ1-6; a possible D gene is TRBD1 (5 bases). The CDR3 extends over 16 amino acids. From germline, CDR1 is SGHRS and CDR2 YFSETQ. Deletions cut 0 bases from V and 9 bases from J, with 16 bases between. CDR3 sequence: CASSLAGRAHGSPLHF. The DNA for the CDR3 is TGCGCCAGCAGCTTGGCGGGCAGGGCTCATGGTTCACCCCTCCACTTT. Full variable domain (remainder filled in from reference TRBV5-1 and TRBJ1-6): KAGVTQTPRYLIKTRGQQVTLSCSPISGHRSVSWYQQTPGQGLQFLFEYFSETQRNKGNFPGRFSGRQFSNSRSEMNVSTLELGDSALYLCASSLAGRAHGSPLHFGNGTRLTVT.

This clone was seen only a few times. The genes are TRBV28 and TRBJ1-5, with 11 bases identical to TRBD1. This CDR3 is built from 15 residues. Germline CDR1 and CDR2: MDHEN and SYDVKM. The junction had 6 bases not matched to a gene; V was cut back by 5 bases and J by 6 bases. The CDR3 DNA is TGTGCCAGCAGTGGGGGACAGGGGGTCAGTCAGCCCCAGCATTTT. It specifies CASSGGQGVSQPQHF.

This clone showed up just once. This sequence joins TRBV5-1 and TRBJ2-7; 9 nucleotides line up with TRBD1. V shed 0 bases, J shed 3 bases, and the junction held 10 bases outside the gene matches. The V gene's germline CDR1 is SGHRS and CDR2 YFSETQ. There are 17 residues in the CDR3. The CDR3 nucleotides are TGCGCCAGCAGCTTGGGGGTCCGGACAGGGGTCGGCTACGAGCAGTACTTC. It specifies CASSLGVRTGVGYEQYF.

The genes are TRBV30 and TRBJ1-1; D not resolved. The CDR3 totals 18 residues. Between the trimmed V and J ends, which lost 1 base and 4 bases, there was a span of 25 bases. The germline CDR1 and CDR2 sequences are GTSNPN and SVGIG (reference sequence). CDR3 coding DNA: TGTGCCTGGAGTGCGTATTTGGGCCTAGGCAGCGGTGGCACTGAAGCTTTCTTT. This codes for CAWSAYLGLGSGGTEAFF. The full variable domain, in which reference TRBV30 and TRBJ1-1 provide the parts outside the CDR3, is SQTIHQWPATLVQPVGSPLSLECTVEGTSNPNLYWYRQAAGRGLQLLFYSVGIGQISSEVPQNLSASRPQDRQFILSSKKLLLSDSGFYLCAWSAYLGLGSGGTEAFFGQGTRLTVV.

The chain's CDR3 is CASSFQAGPTDTQYF. CDR3 sequence (DNA): TGTGCCAGCAGCTTCCAAGCGGGCCCCACAGATACGCAGTATTTT. This chain connects TRBV7-6 to TRBJ2-3; D perhaps matches TRBD2 (6 bases). Trimming took 3 bases from V and 2 from J, leaving 12 bases between them. Germline assignment: CDR1 SGHVS and CDR2 FNYEAQ. This CDR3 region has 15 residues.

This clone was detected many times. CDR3 DNA: TGCAGCGTTGAGGGGGCCAACCAAGAGACCCAGTACTTC. Encoded protein: CSVEGANQETQYF. The rearrangement uses TRBV29-1 and TRBJ2-5; weak D call: TRBD1 (6 bases). This CDR3 is 13 amino acids long. The V end was cut by 3 bases, the J end by 0 bases, with 8 bases between. Germline-derived CDR1 and CDR2 are SQVTM and ANQGSEA.

The J gene is TRBJ2-1, the V gene TRBV27; 9 positions agree with TRBD2. The CDR3 spans 17 residues. Germline V CDR1 and CDR2: MNHEY, SMNVEV (reference sequence). Unmatched junction bases numbered 11, after V lost 6 bases and J lost 2 bases. This chain's CDR3 is CASSPRQTSGPYNEQFF. The CDR3 nucleotides read TGTGCCAGCAGCCCACGACAGACTAGCGGTCCCTACAATGAGCAGTTCTTC.

This clone was counted a single time. The chain couples TRBV7-8 to TRBJ1-5, with D tentatively TRBD1 (5 bases). V was pared by 5 bases and J by 0 bases, with 14 bases between. This CDR3 region has 16 residues. Germline values: CDR1 SGHVS, CDR2 FQNEAQ. CDR3 in DNA: TGTGCCAGCAGCAGCCAGGGATTTTATAGCAATCAGCCCCAGCATTTT. The encoded protein is CASSSQGFYSNQPQHF.

The V call is TRBV7-2, the J call TRBJ2-5; D is possibly TRBD2 (5 bases). In germline, CDR1 is SGHTA, CDR2 FQGNSA. Trimming shortened V by 7 bases and J by 1 base, and 10 bases separated the two germline ends. The CDR3 totals 13 residues. Written as DNA, the CDR3 is TGTGCCAGCACCACGGGGTTCCAAGAGACCCAGTACTTC. As protein: CASTTGFQETQYF.

The rearrangement links TRBV11-3 to TRBJ2-7, with 7 bases fitting TRBD1. The CDR3 has 13 residues. CDR1 SGHNT and CDR2 YENEEA come from the germline V gene. Trimming removed 5 bases from V and 1 base from J; junction bases left unmatched: 2. The CDR3 bases are TGTGCCAGCAGCCAGGGACAGTCCTACGAGCAGTACTTC. Protein product: CASSQGQSYEQYF.

V gene TRBV12-5 combines with J gene TRBJ2-7; 7 nucleotides match TRBD2. J was trimmed by 9 bases and V by 2 bases; bases with no gene match: 4. CDR1 and CDR2 from the germline V gene are LGHNT and FRNRAP. CDR3 length equals 12 residues. CDR3 sequence: CASGLYGGWQYF. CDR3 sequence (DNA): TGTGCTAGTGGTTTGTACGGGGGGTGGCAGTACTTC.

The chain recombines TRBV4-1 with TRBJ2-2; D gene unclear. This CDR3 has 15 residues. The V gene's germline CDR1 is MGHRA and CDR2 YSYEKL. Between the trimmed V and J ends, which lost 1 base and 6 bases, there was a span of 12 bases. The CDR3 here is CASSQVSSGAGELFF. The CDR3 coding sequence is TGCGCCAGCAGCCAAGTATCTTCAGGCGCCGGGGAGCTGTTTTTT.

The chain is built from TRBV7-9 and TRBJ2-1, with no clear D. Per germline, CDR1 SEHNR and CDR2 FQNEAQ (reference sequence). Trimming stripped 5 bases from V and 5 bases from J, with 7 bases between. CDR3 length equals 12 residues. DNA of the CDR3: TGTGCCAGCAGCACTACAGACAATGAGCAGTTCTTC. This encodes CASSTTDNEQFF.

The V and J genes are TRBV6-4 and TRBJ2-1, with 9 positions matching TRBD2. With V trimmed by 2 bases and J by 7 bases, 6 bases remained unmatched. This CDR3 is 15 amino acids long. The V gene's germline CDR1 is MRHNA and CDR2 SNTAGT. The CDR3: CASSDEAGGVNEQFF. The CDR3 nucleotides are TGTGCCAGCAGTGACGAAGCGGGAGGTGTGAATGAGCAGTTCTTC.

This rearrangement joins TRBV12-5 to TRBJ2-7; D might be TRBD1 or TRBD2, each matching 5 bases. Trimming took off 2 bases at V and 0 bases at J, with 14 bases between the two ends. The CDR3 totals 16 residues. CDR1 and CDR2 from the germline V gene are LGHNT and FRNRAP. The CDR3 is CASGLTPGPISYEQYF. The CDR3 coding sequence is TGTGCTAGTGGTTTGACGCCGGGACCGATCTCCTACGAGCAGTACTTC.

The rearrangement uses TRBV27 and TRBJ2-7; D may correspond to TRBD1 or TRBD2 (5 bases each). Germline CDR1 is MNHEY and CDR2 is SMNVEV (reference sequence). Deletions cut 6 bases from V and 2 bases from J, with 17 bases between. The CDR3 contains 15 residues. The DNA of the CDR3 is TGTGCCAGCAGGTTGGGGCGGGCCAACACCTACGAGCAGTACTTC. Its translation: CASRLGRANTYEQYF.

J is TRBJ1-5 and V is TRBV28; 9 positions match TRBD1. Germline V gene sequence: CDR1 MDHEN, CDR2 SYDVKM. The CDR3 length is 12 residues. Germline trimming cut 6 bases from V and 14 bases from J; bases unmatched to any gene: 8. The CDR3 bases are TGTGCCAGCAGACTACTGGGACAGGGTGAGCATTTT. Encoded protein: CASRLLGQGEHF.

The chain recombines TRBV29-1 with TRBJ2-3; TRBD2 agrees at 8 bases. The CDR3 extends over 14 amino acids. The trim removed 8 bases at V and 7 bases at J, leaving 14 bases unmatched. The germline gives CDR1 SQVTM, CDR2 ANQGSEA. CDR3 sequence reads: CSSTAGVNSNTQYF. The DNA of the CDR3 is TGCAGCTCGACAGCGGGGGTGAACTCTAATACGCAGTATTTT.

This clone was found once. This chain uses TRBV27 with TRBJ2-7; 9 bases match TRBD1. Trimming at V came to 5 bases and at J to 5 bases, leaving 7 bases not matched to a gene. Germline assignment: CDR1 MNHEY and CDR2 SMNVEV (reference sequence). This CDR3 comprises 14 residues. In DNA form, the CDR3 reads TGTGCCAGCAGTATTTGGACAGGGGCCCACGAGCAGTACTTC. Amino acids: CASSIWTGAHEQYF.

The CDR3 loop is CASSQDRGTPYEQYF. The DNA of the CDR3 is TGTGCCAGCAGCCAAGACCGTGGGACCCCCTACGAGCAGTACTTC. The V call is TRBV14, the J call TRBJ2-7; D may match TRBD1 or TRBD2 (5 bases each). The CDR3 extends over 15 amino acids. Germline V gene data show CDR1 as SGHDN and CDR2 as FVKESK. Trimming stripped 0 bases from V and 2 bases from J, with 11 bases between.

The chain joins TRBV7-2 to TRBJ1-3; D uncertain. The germline V gene encodes CDR1 SGHTA and CDR2 FQGNSA. Trimming cost V 0 bases and J 1 base, with 4 bases left between them. This CDR3 comprises 14 residues. For the CDR3, the DNA is TGTGCCAGCAGCTTAGCGTTTTCTGGAAACACCATATATTTT. Translation: CASSLAFSGNTIYF.